Listed below are T cell receptor beta chains from one sample, sequenced in a study of T cell responses to AZD1222 COVID-19 vaccine. Sequencing used immunoSEQ multiplex PCR; TCRdb keeps in-frame clones, though not all of them. Of around 70,000 clones in the sample, 85% were seen once. The source was peripheral blood, collected on day 0 of AZD1222 vaccination. These receptors all stem from an adult in good health. The CDR3 runs from the conserved cysteine through the conserved F or W. A D gene is named only where the DNA matches it firmly. The listing skips clone size in some rows; elsewhere it reads once, few, many or a size class.

v_gene: TRBV29-1; j_gene: TRBJ1-2; d_gene: NA; abundance: NA; CDR3aa: CSVLLLSDYGYTF; CDR3nt: TGCAGCGTGCTACTATTGTCGGACTATGGCTACACCTTC
v_gene: TRBV29-1; j_gene: TRBJ1-2; d_gene: NA; abundance: NA; CDR3aa: CSVVDEYGYTF; CDR3nt: TGCAGCGTTGTGGACGAGTATGGCTACACCTTC
v_gene: TRBV3-1/TRBV3-2; j_gene: TRBJ1-1; d_gene: TRBD1; abundance: NA; CDR3aa: CASRRQGAHAFF; CDR3nt: TGTGCCAGCAGACGTCAGGGGGCGCATGCTTTCTTT
v_gene: TRBV6-5; j_gene: TRBJ1-2; d_gene: NA; abundance: NA; CDR3aa: CASSYSGRNYGYTF; CDR3nt: TGTGCCAGCAGTTACTCTGGCAGGAACTATGGCTACACCTTC
v_gene: TRBV7-3; j_gene: TRBJ1-2; d_gene: NA; abundance: NA; CDR3aa: CASSLTLGEDGYTF; CDR3nt: TGTGCCAGCAGCTTAACGCTGGGAGAGGATGGCTACACCTTC
v_gene: TRBV7-2; j_gene: TRBJ2-5; d_gene: TRBD1; abundance: NA; CDR3aa: CASSLAGQGWETQYF; CDR3nt: TGTGCCAGCAGCTTAGCGGGACAGGGGTGGGAGACCCAGTACTTC
v_gene: TRBV19; j_gene: TRBJ2-2; d_gene: NA; abundance: NA; CDR3aa: CASKRRFAGSGELFF; CDR3nt: TGTGCCAGTAAGAGGAGGTTCGCGGGTAGCGGGGAGCTGTTTTTT
v_gene: TRBV19; j_gene: TRBJ1-2; d_gene: NA; abundance: NA; CDR3aa: CASSIDRRGGVYGYTF; CDR3nt: TGTGCCAGTAGTATAGATCGTAGAGGCGGCGTCTATGGCTACACCTTC
v_gene: TRBV14; j_gene: TRBJ2-1; d_gene: NA; abundance: NA; CDR3aa: CASSQDLGQVNYNEQFF; CDR3nt: TGTGCCAGCAGCCAAGATTTAGGGCAGGTAAACTACAATGAGCAGTTCTTC
v_gene: TRBV4-2; j_gene: TRBJ2-5; d_gene: NA; abundance: NA; CDR3aa: CASSQKRDSGETQYF; CDR3nt: TGTGCCAGCAGTCAAAAACGGGACTCCGGGGAGACCCAGTACTTC
v_gene: TRBV15; j_gene: TRBJ2-3; d_gene: TRBD2; abundance: NA; CDR3aa: CATSRGPGGTDTQYF; CDR3nt: TGTGCCACCAGCAGAGGGCCGGGGGGAACAGATACGCAGTATTTT
v_gene: TRBV7-2; j_gene: TRBJ2-2; d_gene: NA; abundance: NA; CDR3aa: CASNSVTLSGELFF; CDR3nt: TGTGCCAGCAACTCTGTGACGTTGTCCGGGGAGCTGTTTTTT
v_gene: TRBV6-5; j_gene: TRBJ2-2; d_gene: TRBD1; abundance: NA; CDR3aa: CASSVRQGWTGELFF; CDR3nt: TGTGCCAGCAGCGTTAGACAGGGGTGGACCGGGGAGCTGTTTTTT
v_gene: TRBV19; j_gene: TRBJ2-7; d_gene: NA; abundance: once; CDR3aa: CASSRDNSYEQYF; CDR3nt: TGTGCCAGTAGTAGGGACAACTCCTACGAGCAGTACTTC
v_gene: TRBV27; j_gene: TRBJ2-7; d_gene: NA; abundance: NA; CDR3aa: CASSLSPGSSSGQYF; CDR3nt: TGTGCCAGCAGTTTATCCCCCGGGAGTAGTTCCGGGCAGTACTTC
v_gene: TRBV9; j_gene: TRBJ2-7; d_gene: NA; abundance: NA; CDR3aa: CASSHRVTSYEQYF; CDR3nt: TGTGCCAGCTCCCACCGGGTAACTTCCTACGAGCAGTACTTC
v_gene: TRBV10-2; j_gene: TRBJ2-7; d_gene: TRBD1; abundance: NA; CDR3aa: CASSGGTVYEQYF; CDR3nt: TGCGCCAGCAGTGGGGGGACAGTCTACGAGCAGTACTTC
v_gene: TRBV2; j_gene: TRBJ2-1; d_gene: TRBD2; abundance: few; CDR3aa: CATREDAYNEQFF; CDR3nt: TGTGCCACCCGGGAGGATGCCTACAATGAGCAGTTCTTC
v_gene: TRBV6-6; j_gene: TRBJ2-7; d_gene: TRBD2; abundance: NA; CDR3aa: CASSEGLAGYEQYF; CDR3nt: TGTGCCAGCAGCGAGGGACTAGCGGGCTACGAGCAGTACTTC
v_gene: TRBV7-9; j_gene: TRBJ1-5; d_gene: TRBD1; abundance: NA; CDR3aa: CASSQTGSSNQPQHF; CDR3nt: TGTGCCAGCAGCCAGACAGGGTCGAGCAATCAGCCCCAGCATTTT
v_gene: TRBV5-1; j_gene: TRBJ2-7; d_gene: TRBD1; abundance: NA; CDR3aa: CASSAGTGVYEQYF; CDR3nt: TGCGCCAGCAGCGCCGGGACAGGGGTCTACGAGCAGTACTTC
v_gene: TRBV5-8; j_gene: TRBJ2-2; d_gene: TRBD2; abundance: once; CDR3aa: CASSLANLAGDTGELFF; CDR3nt: TGTGCCAGCAGCTTGGCCAACCTAGCGGGGGACACCGGGGAGCTGTTTTTT
v_gene: TRBV10-3; j_gene: TRBJ1-2; d_gene: TRBD1; abundance: NA; CDR3aa: CAISDDRGPAHYGYTF; CDR3nt: TGTGCCATCAGTGACGACAGGGGGCCAGCCCACTATGGCTACACCTTC
v_gene: TRBV19; j_gene: TRBJ2-1; d_gene: TRBD2; abundance: NA; CDR3aa: CASSSRPSGGYNEQFF; CDR3nt: TGTGCCAGTAGTAGCCGCCCTAGCGGGGGCTACAATGAGCAGTTCTTC
v_gene: TRBV3-1/TRBV3-2; j_gene: TRBJ1-6; d_gene: NA; abundance: NA; CDR3aa: CASRDYNSPLHF; CDR3nt: TGTGCCAGCAGAGATTATAATTCACCCCTCCACTTT
v_gene: TRBV4-1; j_gene: TRBJ2-3; d_gene: NA; abundance: NA; CDR3aa: CASSQETIGRTDTQYF; CDR3nt: TGCGCCAGCAGCCAAGAGACAATCGGACGAACAGATACGCAGTATTTT
v_gene: TRBV2; j_gene: TRBJ1-2; d_gene: NA; abundance: NA; CDR3aa: CASRAFGYTF; CDR3nt: TGTGCCAGTCGGGCATTTGGCTACACCTTC
v_gene: TRBV5-1; j_gene: TRBJ1-5; d_gene: NA; abundance: NA; CDR3aa: CASSLAPGGNQPQHF; CDR3nt: TGCGCCAGCAGCTTGGCCCCAGGGGGCAATCAGCCCCAGCATTTT
v_gene: TRBV5-1; j_gene: TRBJ2-2; d_gene: TRBD1; abundance: NA; CDR3aa: CASSPGQRSNTGELFF; CDR3nt: TGCGCCAGCAGCCCGGGACAGAGATCCAACACCGGGGAGCTGTTTTTT
v_gene: TRBV19; j_gene: TRBJ2-7; d_gene: NA; abundance: NA; CDR3aa: CATKRDNSYEQYF; CDR3nt: TGTGCCACCAAGAGGGACAACTCCTACGAGCAGTACTTC
v_gene: TRBV3-1/TRBV3-2; j_gene: TRBJ2-7; d_gene: NA; abundance: NA; CDR3aa: CASSQVQRGEQYF; CDR3nt: TGTGCCAGCAGCCAGGTCCAAAGAGGCGAGCAGTACTTC
v_gene: TRBV7-2; j_gene: TRBJ2-3; d_gene: NA; abundance: NA; CDR3aa: CASSLNDMGQYF; CDR3nt: TGTGCCAGCAGCTTGAACGATATGGGGCAGTATTTT
v_gene: TRBV6-5; j_gene: TRBJ2-5; d_gene: NA; abundance: NA; CDR3aa: CAIVEGTTPSETQYF; CDR3nt: TGTGCCATCGTAGAAGGGACCACCCCAAGCGAGACCCAGTACTTC
v_gene: TRBV24-1; j_gene: TRBJ2-1; d_gene: TRBD2; abundance: NA; CDR3aa: CATSLTSGYNEQFF; CDR3nt: TGTGCCACCAGCTTGACTAGCGGTTACAATGAGCAGTTCTTC
v_gene: TRBV7-2; j_gene: TRBJ1-6; d_gene: TRBD1; abundance: NA; CDR3aa: CASSQRQGNSPLHF; CDR3nt: TGTGCCAGCAGCCAGCGACAGGGAAACTCACCCCTCCACTTT
v_gene: TRBV15; j_gene: TRBJ2-6; d_gene: NA; abundance: NA; CDR3aa: CATSREGHSGANVLTF; CDR3nt: TGTGCCACCAGCAGAGAAGGACACTCTGGGGCCAACGTCCTGACTTTC
v_gene: TRBV29-1; j_gene: TRBJ1-2; d_gene: NA; abundance: NA; CDR3aa: CSVEWEERYGYTF; CDR3nt: TGCAGCGTTGAATGGGAAGAACGCTATGGCTACACCTTC
v_gene: TRBV7-9; j_gene: TRBJ1-1; d_gene: NA; abundance: NA; CDR3aa: CASSFLQTNTEAFF; CDR3nt: TGTGCCAGCAGCTTCCTACAGACGAACACTGAAGCTTTCTTT
v_gene: TRBV19; j_gene: TRBJ2-3; d_gene: NA; abundance: NA; CDR3aa: CASSDREGDTQYF; CDR3nt: TGTGCCAGTAGTGACAGGGAGGGAGATACGCAGTATTTT
v_gene: TRBV5-1; j_gene: TRBJ2-3; d_gene: TRBD2; abundance: NA; CDR3aa: CASSERGAVTDTQYF; CDR3nt: TGCGCCAGCAGTGAGCGGGGGGCGGTCACAGATACGCAGTATTTT
v_gene: TRBV19; j_gene: TRBJ1-5; d_gene: NA; abundance: NA; CDR3aa: CASSIRQQQPQHF; CDR3nt: TGTGCCAGTAGTATTAGACAGCAGCAGCCCCAGCATTTT
v_gene: TRBV7-9; j_gene: TRBJ2-7; d_gene: NA; abundance: NA; CDR3aa: CASSRPPYEQYF; CDR3nt: TGTGCCAGCAGCCGACCCCCATACGAGCAGTACTTC
v_gene: TRBV6-5; j_gene: TRBJ1-2; d_gene: NA; abundance: NA; CDR3aa: CASSYSIQGVYTF; CDR3nt: TGTGCCAGCAGTTACTCCATCCAGGGAGTCTACACCTTC
v_gene: TRBV25-1; j_gene: TRBJ2-1; d_gene: TRBD1; abundance: NA; CDR3aa: CASTNHRGLHNEQFF; CDR3nt: TGTGCCAGCACGAACCACAGGGGCCTTCACAATGAGCAGTTCTTC
v_gene: TRBV5-6; j_gene: TRBJ1-1; d_gene: TRBD1; abundance: NA; CDR3aa: CASSTGQGARDTEAFF; CDR3nt: TGTGCCAGCAGCACGGGACAGGGGGCGCGAGACACTGAAGCTTTCTTT
v_gene: TRBV5-1; j_gene: TRBJ2-7; d_gene: NA; abundance: NA; CDR3aa: CASSLAGDEQYF; CDR3nt: TGCGCCAGCAGCTTGGCAGGGGACGAGCAGTACTTC
v_gene: TRBV19; j_gene: TRBJ2-2; d_gene: NA; abundance: NA; CDR3aa: CASTSGGGTGELFF; CDR3nt: TGTGCCAGTACCTCAGGAGGGGGAACCGGGGAGCTGTTTTTT
v_gene: TRBV5-4; j_gene: TRBJ2-7; d_gene: TRBD1; abundance: NA; CDR3aa: CASSQTGAIYEQYF; CDR3nt: TGTGCCAGCTCGCAGACAGGGGCGATCTACGAGCAGTACTTC
v_gene: TRBV19; j_gene: TRBJ1-4; d_gene: NA; abundance: NA; CDR3aa: CASRGDPGEKLFF; CDR3nt: TGTGCCAGTAGGGGAGATCCTGGTGAAAAACTGTTTTTT
v_gene: TRBV5-6; j_gene: TRBJ2-1; d_gene: TRBD2; abundance: NA; CDR3aa: CASSLTSGSRLGNEQFF; CDR3nt: TGTGCCAGCAGCTTGACTAGCGGGAGTCGGCTGGGCAATGAGCAGTTCTTC
v_gene: TRBV27; j_gene: TRBJ2-1; d_gene: NA; abundance: NA; CDR3aa: CASSKGGGPYNEQFF; CDR3nt: TGTGCCAGCAGCAAAGGGGGGGGGCCATACAATGAGCAGTTCTTC
v_gene: TRBV3-1/TRBV3-2; j_gene: TRBJ1-1; d_gene: NA; abundance: NA; CDR3aa: CASSLSPSLGVSTEAFF; CDR3nt: TGTGCCAGCAGCCTCTCTCCCAGTTTGGGTGTTAGCACTGAAGCTTTCTTT
v_gene: TRBV14; j_gene: TRBJ1-1; d_gene: NA; abundance: NA; CDR3aa: CASSQERAFTQNTEAFF; CDR3nt: TGTGCCAGCAGCCAAGAACGGGCATTCACCCAGAACACTGAAGCTTTCTTT
v_gene: TRBV11-2; j_gene: TRBJ2-1; d_gene: TRBD2; abundance: once; CDR3aa: CASSVAGGFYNEQFF; CDR3nt: TGTGCCAGCAGCGTGGCGGGGGGTTTCTACAATGAGCAGTTCTTC
v_gene: TRBV28; j_gene: TRBJ2-7; d_gene: TRBD2; abundance: NA; CDR3aa: CASTQGGGEYEQYF; CDR3nt: TGTGCCAGCACCCAGGGCGGGGGGGAATACGAGCAGTACTTC
v_gene: TRBV2; j_gene: TRBJ1-2; d_gene: NA; abundance: many; CDR3aa: CASSPRVYGYTF; CDR3nt: TGTGCCAGCAGTCCCAGGGTCTATGGCTACACCTTC
v_gene: TRBV6-1; j_gene: TRBJ1-2; d_gene: NA; abundance: once; CDR3aa: CASSEGRRLYGYTF; CDR3nt: TGTGCCAGCAGTGAAGGACGGAGATTATATGGCTACACCTTC
v_gene: TRBV3-1/TRBV3-2; j_gene: TRBJ2-7; d_gene: NA; abundance: NA; CDR3aa: CASSRTGNSEQYF; CDR3nt: TGTGCCAGCAGCCGTACAGGGAACTCCGAGCAGTACTTC
v_gene: TRBV5-1; j_gene: TRBJ2-1; d_gene: NA; abundance: NA; CDR3aa: CASSPHRAELSSNEQFF; CDR3nt: TGCGCCAGCAGCCCGCACAGGGCAGAATTAAGTAGCAATGAGCAGTTCTTC
v_gene: TRBV5-6; j_gene: TRBJ2-3; d_gene: TRBD2; abundance: NA; CDR3aa: CASSLVTSGVSTDTQYF; CDR3nt: TGTGCCAGCAGCTTGGTGACTAGCGGGGTTAGCACAGATACGCAGTATTTT